These 5 T cell receptor beta chains came from one sample sequenced in a study of CD8+ T cells in alopecia areata. Reverse transcribed after extraction, RNA yielded cDNA as the sequencing template. The data were produced by immunoSEQ multiplex PCR, yet TCRdb's version contains in-frame clones alone and is incomplete. The profile shows over 85,000 clones, over 40% of them singletons. The sequenced sample was CD4+ T cells sorted from blood. The receptors originated from a human donor with alopecia areata.

This chain uses TRBV30 with TRBJ2-1; the D gene could be TRBD1 or TRBD2 (7 bases each). The CDR3 runs to 13 residues. With 2 bases removed from V and 7 bases from J, the gap between germline ends came to 12 bases. Germline V gives CDR1 GTSNPN, CDR2 SVGIG (reference sequence). The CDR3 sequence: CAWSRQGGNEQFF. In nucleotides, the CDR3 is TGTGCCTGGAGTCGCCAGGGGGGGAATGAGCAGTTCTTC.

This rearrangement joins TRBV18 to TRBJ1-6, with D tentatively TRBD1 (5 bases). The V gene lost 6 bases and the J gene lost 7 bases, with 13 bases spanning the gap. Germline CDR1 and CDR2: KGHSH and LQKENI. The CDR3 is 14 amino acids. The CDR3 nucleotides read TGTGCCAGCTCGCTACAGACAGTGAATTCACCCCTCCACTTT. It translates to CASSLQTVNSPLHF.

The chain is built from TRBV29-1 and TRBJ2-5; no reliable D call. Germline CDR1 is SQVTM and CDR2 is ANQGSEA. The CDR3 length is 12 residues. Trimming cost V 4 bases and J 9 bases, with 15 bases left between them. CDR3 sequence reads: CSVVPPSAAQYF. The CDR3 DNA follows: TGCAGCGTTGTCCCACCGTCGGCGGCCCAGTACTTC.

This clone was picked up a small number of times. The V call is TRBV28, the J call TRBJ2-4, with a weak D call TRBD1 (6 bases). V was pared by 4 bases and J by 3 bases, with 10 bases between. Germline lookup yields CDR1 MDHEN and CDR2 SYDVKM. The CDR3 length is 14 residues. CDR3 DNA: TGTGCCAGCAGTTCACAGGGTGGCAAAAACATTCAGTACTTC. Its protein is CASSSQGGKNIQYF.

The chain links TRBV5-1 to TRBJ1-6, with D perhaps TRBD1 (6 bases). The CDR3 has 15 amino acids. Per the germline V gene, CDR1 is SGHRS and CDR2 is YFSETQ. Between the trimmed V and J ends, which lost 0 bases and 7 bases, there was a span of 11 bases. CDR3 DNA sequence: TGCGCCAGCAGCTTGGACAGGGCTGCCAATTCACCCCTCCACTTT. This encodes CASSLDRAANSPLHF. The full variable domain, with the rest looked up from reference TRBV5-1 and TRBJ1-6, is KAGVTQTPRYLIKTRGQQVTLSCSPISGHRSVSWYQQTPGQGLQFLFEYFSETQRNKGNFPGRFSGRQFSNSRSEMNVSTLELGDSALYLCASSLDRAANSPLHFGNGTRLTVT.